Reported below is one T cell receptor (beta chain). The entry originates in a study of cytomegalovirus exposure and HLA in healthy donors. V lost 0 bases, J lost 0 bases, and 10 bases lay in between. The length of the CDR3 is 16 residues. Germline-derived CDR1 and CDR2 are MDHEN and SYDVKM. The primer mix had 60 Vbeta and 13 Jbeta primers. TCRdb keeps only in-frame clones here, not all; method: immunoSEQ multiplex PCR. This sample has 150,000 to 200,000 clones, with roughly 65% found just once. The source of this sequence is a woman aged 18-30 years in good health and CMV-seropositive. This sequence joins TRBV28 and TRBJ2-3, with D unresolved. Sample: PBMCs. The CDR3 DNA follows: TGTGCCAGCAGTTTATGGGCACCCTCTAGCACAGATACGCAGTATTTT. This gives the protein CASSLWAPSSTDTQYF.